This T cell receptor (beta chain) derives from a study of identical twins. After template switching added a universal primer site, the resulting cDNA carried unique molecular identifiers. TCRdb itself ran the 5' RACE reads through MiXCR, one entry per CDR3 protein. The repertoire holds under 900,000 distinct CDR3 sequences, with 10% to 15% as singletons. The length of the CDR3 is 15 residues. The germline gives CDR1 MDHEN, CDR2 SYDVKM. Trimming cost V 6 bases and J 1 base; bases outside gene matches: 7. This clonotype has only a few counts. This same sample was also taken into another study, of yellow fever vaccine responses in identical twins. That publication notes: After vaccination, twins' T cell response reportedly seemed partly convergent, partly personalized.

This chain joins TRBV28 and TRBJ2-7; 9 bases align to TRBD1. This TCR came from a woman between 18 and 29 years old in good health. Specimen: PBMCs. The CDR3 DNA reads TGTGCCAGCAGAAATTCGGGACAGGGTTCCTACGAGCAGTACTTC. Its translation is CASRNSGQGSYEQYF.